The 3 T cell receptor beta chains given below trace back to one sample, sequenced in a study of blood T cell repertoires in COVID-19. Profiled with immunoSEQ multiplex PCR; TCRdb holds only in-frame clones, not every one. The data hold 150,000 to 200,000 clones, with 75% to 90% observed a single time. Specimen: PBMCs or T cells enriched from blood (not recorded which). The receptors stem from a woman aged 55-69 years who had recovered from COVID-19.

This clone came up a few times. The chain couples TRBV5-1 to TRBJ2-1, with 12 positions matching TRBD2. The CDR3 extends over 14 amino acids. V dropped 4 bases and J dropped 9; count of bases not matched to a gene: 5. Germline-derived CDR1 and CDR2 are SGHRS and YFSETQ. CDR3 sequence: CASSRGLAGSEQFF. In DNA form, the CDR3 reads TGCGCCAGCAGCAGGGGACTAGCGGGTAGTGAGCAGTTCTTC.

The rearrangement links TRBV30 to TRBJ2-2; the match to TRBD1 covers 7 bases. The CDR3 runs to 14 residues. Per germline, CDR1 GTSNPN and CDR2 SVGIG (reference sequence). V trimming: 3 bases; J trimming: 6 bases; junction bases outside the gene matches: 7. The CDR3: CAWSRDRVSGELFF. DNA of the CDR3: TGTGCCTGGAGCCGAGACAGGGTATCCGGGGAGCTGTTTTTT.

The rearrangement uses TRBV11-2 and TRBJ2-5; 9 bases fit TRBD1. Germline trimming cut 5 bases from V and 4 bases from J; bases unmatched to any gene: 8. Germline V gene lookup returns CDR1 SGHAT and CDR2 FQNNGV. The CDR3 has 15 residues. For the CDR3, the DNA is TGTGCCAGCAGCCCACAGGGGGCTAGGTCAGAGACCCAGTACTTC. Translation gives CASSPQGARSETQYF.